This TCR beta chain emerged from a study of cytomegalovirus exposure and HLA in healthy donors. Whole-study results and caveats: Listed as cytomegalovirus-associated were about 160 TCR beta chains. According to a subsequent analysis, TCR clusters identified in the first cohort showed a tendency to co-occur across the roughly 110 validation repertoires.

Assay: immunoSEQ multiplex PCR; the TCRdb copy retains only in-frame clones and omits some. The data hold a few hundred thousand clones, with over 75% observed a single time. The donors were part of the roughly 120-subject validation cohort, which stood apart from the approximately 640-subject first cohort. V was trimmed by 7 bases and J by 6 bases, leaving 19 bases between them. This CDR3 is built from 15 residues. Germline V lookup: CDR1 MNHNS, CDR2 SASEGT. For this clone: Its target is not known.

This TCR was sampled from a man aged 25 to 40 in good health and CMV-seronegative. The chain carries TRBV6-1 and TRBJ1-3, with a possible D match to TRBD1 (5 bases). The sample was PBMCs. This CDR3 reads CASNLWDWMKNTIYF. The CDR3 DNA reads TGTGCCAGCAATCTCTGGGACTGGATGAAAAACACCATATATTTT.